This T cell receptor beta chain was captured by sequencing in a study of T cell responses to AZD1222 COVID-19 vaccine. Overall study results and limits: There were vaccine-associated CD4 TCRs across spike, dominant at 160-218 and 743-854. Spike-specific TCR breadth and depth were elevated following two AZD1222 doses.

Method: immunoSEQ multiplex PCR; TCRdb's copy keeps in-frame clones and lacks some. The sample yields about 120,000 clones, about 86% seen once. Germline values: CDR1 SQVTM, CDR2 ANQGSEA. J gave up 3 bases and V 5 bases, and 12 bases lay outside the gene matches. The CDR3 runs 16 residues. In regard to this clone: Its specificity is unknown.

V and J are TRBV29-1 and TRBJ2-1; 8 bases line up with TRBD1. The material was peripheral blood, obtained on day 0 of AZD1222 vaccination. The source is an adult in good health. The chain's CDR3 is CSVWAGGAGIYNEQFF. The DNA of the CDR3 is TGCAGCGTTTGGGCAGGGGGCGCGGGGATCTACAATGAGCAGTTCTTC.